Sequencing of this TCR beta chain was carried out in a study of blood T cell repertoires in COVID-19. Overall study context: COVID-19 samples, acute and convalescent, were from the United States, Italy and Spain. The analysed material was cDNA or gDNA that came from T cells, B-cell-depleted T cells, or PBMCs.

In the original workflow: Counts of nucleated cells, estimated from reference gene primer amplification, were obtained. TCRdb keeps only in-frame clones here, not all; method: immunoSEQ multiplex PCR. That table gives V, J and clone size, and the DNA gave D and trimming. The sample records tens of thousands of clones, around 80% being singletons. The CDR3 extends over 14 amino acids. Trimming took 0 bases from V and 2 from J, leaving 10 bases between them. Germline V gives CDR1 GTSNPN, CDR2 SVGIG (reference sequence). This sequence originates from a human donor in a cohort sampled during active COVID-19. The chain combines TRBV30 with TRBJ2-5; D is possibly TRBD1 (5 bases). The sequenced sample consisted of peripheral blood. The CDR3 loop is CAWSVRNRQETQYF. CDR3 in DNA: TGTGCCTGGAGTGTACGCAACAGGCAAGAGACCCAGTACTTC.